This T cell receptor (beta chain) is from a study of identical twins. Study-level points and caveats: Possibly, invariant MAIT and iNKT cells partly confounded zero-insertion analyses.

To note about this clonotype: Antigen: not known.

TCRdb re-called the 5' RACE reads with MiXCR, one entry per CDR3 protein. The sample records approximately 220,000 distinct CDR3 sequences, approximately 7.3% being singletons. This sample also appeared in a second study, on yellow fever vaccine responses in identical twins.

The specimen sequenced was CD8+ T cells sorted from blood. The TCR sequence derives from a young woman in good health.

The CDR3 nucleotides are TGCAGTGCTAGAGTGGCGCGGGGGGGCCTGAATGAGCAGTTCTTC. Translated: CSARVARGGLNEQFF. The chain uses TRBV20-1 and TRBJ2-1, with 9 bases identical to TRBD2. Unmatched junction bases numbered 8, after V lost 1 base and J lost 7 bases. CDR3 length equals 15 residues. CDR1 and CDR2 (germline): DFQATT, SNEGSKA (reference sequence).